The 2 T cell receptor beta chains reported below all come from one sample, sequenced in a study of post-analysis software for immune sequencing data. Study findings and constraints: Controls showed lower frequencies than patients for roughly five TRBV segments, and TRBV5-6, TRBV5-1 and TRBV20-1 were among these.

Antigens of these TCRs are unknown. Each TCR beta cDNA library carried unique molecular identifiers. TCRdb re-called the PCR reads through MiXCR, storing one row per CDR3 protein. The profile shows under 900,000 distinct CDR3 sequences, roughly half of them singletons. Sequencing was carried out using blood. The receptor source for this set is a girl aged 10-17 years with multiple sclerosis.

This sequence joins TRBV5-1 and TRBJ1-1; D may be TRBD1 (6 bases). Between the trimmed V and J ends, which lost 10 bases and 4 bases, there was a span of 23 bases. The germline CDR1 and CDR2 sequences are SGHRS and YFSETQ. The CDR3 has 15 residues. CDR3 bases: TGCGCCTCTAAGGGGGATCCGGGGGGAGGCACTGAAGCTTTCTTT. Its protein is CASKGDPGGGTEAFF.

The table lists this clonotype with a few counts. The chain couples TRBV29-1 to TRBJ1-1, with D unresolved. V lost 7 bases to trimming and J lost 1 base, with 10 bases between them. Germline CDR1 reads SQVTM; CDR2 reads ANQGSEA. The length of the CDR3 is 12 residues. The CDR3 loop reads CSGASGNTEAFF. CDR3 coding DNA: TGCAGCGGGGCATCTGGGAACACTGAAGCTTTCTTT.